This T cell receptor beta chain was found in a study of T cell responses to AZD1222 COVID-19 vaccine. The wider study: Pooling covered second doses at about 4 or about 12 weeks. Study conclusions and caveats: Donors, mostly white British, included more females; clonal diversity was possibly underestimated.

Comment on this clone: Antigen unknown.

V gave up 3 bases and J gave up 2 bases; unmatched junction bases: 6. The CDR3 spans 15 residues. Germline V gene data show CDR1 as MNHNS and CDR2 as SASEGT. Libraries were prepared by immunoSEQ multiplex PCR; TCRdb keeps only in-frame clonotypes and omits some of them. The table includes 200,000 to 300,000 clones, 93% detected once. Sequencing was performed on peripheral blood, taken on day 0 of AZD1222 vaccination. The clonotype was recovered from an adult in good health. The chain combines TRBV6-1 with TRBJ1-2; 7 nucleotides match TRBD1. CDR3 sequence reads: CASSDLGGGNYGYTF. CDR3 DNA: TGTGCCAGCAGTGACCTAGGAGGGGGCAACTATGGCTACACCTTC.